This TCR beta chain came from a study of blood T cell repertoires in COVID-19. The age range of participants was about 18 to 95 years, with residence in fewer than 25 US areas. For recovered donors of Cohort 3, there were two negative PCRs, clearance, or symptom resolution. Here immunoSEQ multiplex PCR was the method, and the copy in TCRdb shows in-frame clones only, minus some. The repertoire includes 450,000 or so clones, about nine tenths of them detected once, and under 0.7% sits in the top ten. Germline CDR1 is MNHEY and CDR2 is SVGAGI. The CDR3 totals 14 residues. V shed 1 base and J shed 3 bases, with 9 bases lying between them.

The TCR sequence derives from a man aged 18 to 29 who had recovered from COVID-19. This chain uses TRBV6-5 with TRBJ1-2, with D maybe TRBD1 (6 bases). Sequenced: PBMCs or T cells enriched from blood (not recorded which). This CDR3 reads CASSYFPGDYGYTF. The CDR3 DNA is TGTGCCAGCAGTTACTTTCCAGGGGACTATGGCTACACCTTC.